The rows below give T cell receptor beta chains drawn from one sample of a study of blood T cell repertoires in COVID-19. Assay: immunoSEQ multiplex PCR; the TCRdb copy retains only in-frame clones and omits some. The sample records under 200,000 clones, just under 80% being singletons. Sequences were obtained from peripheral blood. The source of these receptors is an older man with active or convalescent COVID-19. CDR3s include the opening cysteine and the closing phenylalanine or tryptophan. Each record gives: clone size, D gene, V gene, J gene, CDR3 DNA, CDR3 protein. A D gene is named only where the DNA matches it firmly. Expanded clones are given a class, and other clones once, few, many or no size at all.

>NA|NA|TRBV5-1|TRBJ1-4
TGCGCCAGCAGCTCCGTGGCCGGGGCAACTAATGAAAAACTGTTTTTT
CASSSVAGATNEKLFF
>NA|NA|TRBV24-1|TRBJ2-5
TGTGCCACCAGTGATACCAGGGATGCGGAGACCCAGTACTTC
CATSDTRDAETQYF
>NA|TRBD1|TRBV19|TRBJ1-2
TGTGCCAGTCGGGACAGTGATCACTATGGCTACACCTTC
CASRDSDHYGYTF
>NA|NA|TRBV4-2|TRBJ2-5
TGTGCCAGCAGCTTTACAGGATCGGAGACCCAGTACTTC
CASSFTGSETQYF
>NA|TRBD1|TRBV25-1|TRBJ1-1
TGTGCCAGCAGTGAAGGAGGGACAGGAGGAACTGAAGCTTTCTTT
CASSEGGTGGTEAFF
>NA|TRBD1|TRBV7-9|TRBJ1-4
TGTGCCAGCAGCTTACGACAGGGCGACGAAAAACTGTTTTTT
CASSLRQGDEKLFF
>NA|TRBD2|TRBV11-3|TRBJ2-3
TGTGCCAGCAGCTTAGGGAGCGGGGCCGGCACAGATACGCAGTATTTT
CASSLGSGAGTDTQYF
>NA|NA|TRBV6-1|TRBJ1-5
TGTGCCAGCAGTGACCAGATCGACAGTAATAGCAATCAGCCCCAGCATTTT
CASSDQIDSNSNQPQHF
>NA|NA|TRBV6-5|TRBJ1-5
TGTGCCAGCAGTTACTCGGCCGATCAGCCCCAGCATTTT
CASSYSADQPQHF
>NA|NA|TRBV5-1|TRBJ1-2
TGCGCCAGCAGCTTGGCCGTCCGACGTCCGGAGGAAGGCTACACCTTC
CASSLAVRRPEEGYTF
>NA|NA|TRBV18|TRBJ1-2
TGTGCCAGCTCACCAGATTCAATTTCGGACTATGGCTACACCTTC
CASSPDSISDYGYTF
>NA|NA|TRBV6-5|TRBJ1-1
TGTGCCAGCAAATTGGTTATAAGCGACACTGAAGCTTTCTTT
CASKLVISDTEAFF
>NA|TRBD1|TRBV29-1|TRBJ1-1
TGCAGCGTTCGAGGACAGGTGGACACTGAAGCTTTCTTT
CSVRGQVDTEAFF
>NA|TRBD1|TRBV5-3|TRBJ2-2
TGTGCCAGAAGCTGGGGGACAGGGAGCGGGGAGCTGTTTTTT
CARSWGTGSGELFF
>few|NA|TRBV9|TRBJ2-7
TGTGCCAGCAGCGTAGGACTGAGCTACGAGCAGTACTTC
CASSVGLSYEQYF
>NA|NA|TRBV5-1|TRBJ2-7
TGCGCCAGCAGCTGGGGGCAGTGGGGCTACGAGCAGTACTTC
CASSWGQWGYEQYF
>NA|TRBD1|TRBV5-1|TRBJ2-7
TGCGCCAGCAGCTTGTTGGGAGCAACAGGGGGCAACGAGCAGTACTTC
CASSLLGATGGNEQYF
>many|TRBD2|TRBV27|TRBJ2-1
TGTGCCAGCAGTTTGCGCCTTCTAGCGGGATCCCACAATGAGCAGTTCTTC
CASSLRLLAGSHNEQFF
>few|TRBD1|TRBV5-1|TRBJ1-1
TGCGCCACGCATTCTGGACAGGTGGGCACTGAAGCTTTCTTT
CATHSGQVGTEAFF
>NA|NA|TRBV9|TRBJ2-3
TGTGCCAGCAGCCGGGAGCGGACAGATACGCAGTATTTT
CASSRERTDTQYF
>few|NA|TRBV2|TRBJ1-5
TGTGCCAGCAGTGAAGCGCTTGGACGGGGTCAGCCCCAGCATTTT
CASSEALGRGQPQHF
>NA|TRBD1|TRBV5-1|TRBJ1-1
TGCGCCAGCAGCTGGGGTGGGACAGGGGTGACTGAAGCTTTCTTT
CASSWGGTGVTEAFF
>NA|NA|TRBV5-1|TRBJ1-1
TGCGCCAGCAGCCCGACAGATAGGGGCACTGAAGCTTTCTTT
CASSPTDRGTEAFF
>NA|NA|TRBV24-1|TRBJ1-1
TGTGCCACCAGTGACCACGGCGGGGGAGGGGAGAACACTGAAGCTTTCTTT
CATSDHGGGGENTEAFF
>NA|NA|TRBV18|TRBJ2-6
TGTGCCAGCTCATCCCCGAACAACTCTGGGGCCAACGTCCTGACTTTC
CASSSPNNSGANVLTF
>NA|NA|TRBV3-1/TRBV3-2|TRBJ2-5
TGTGCCAGCACTTACGGCGGGTCCCAATCGGAGACCCAGTACTTC
CASTYGGSQSETQYF
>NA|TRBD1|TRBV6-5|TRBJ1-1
TGTGCCAGCAGTTACGGGACAGGGGTTGGTACTGAAGCTTTCTTT
CASSYGTGVGTEAFF
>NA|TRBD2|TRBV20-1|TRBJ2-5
TGCAGTGCTAGTAGCGGGGGACACGAAGAGACCCAGTACTTC
CSASSGGHEETQYF
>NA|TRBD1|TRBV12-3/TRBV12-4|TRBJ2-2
TGTGCCAGCGCTAGGGGGCCCGGGGAGCTGTTTTTT
CASARGPGELFF
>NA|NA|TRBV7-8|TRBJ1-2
TGTGCCAGCAGCTCGGGGGACCATGGCTACACCTTC
CASSSGDHGYTF
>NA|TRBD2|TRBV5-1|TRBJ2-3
TGCGCCAGCAGCCCGTTGAATAGCGGGGGCCTCACAGATACGCAGTATTTT
CASSPLNSGGLTDTQYF
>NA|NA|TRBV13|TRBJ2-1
TGTGCCAGCAGCTTACTCCACGCAGCAAGGGACACCTACAATGAGCAGTTCTTC
CASSLLHAARDTYNEQFF
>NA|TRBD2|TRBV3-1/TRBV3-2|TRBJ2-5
TGTGCCAGCAGCCACTTTACTAGCGGAGAGACCCAGTACTTC
CASSHFTSGETQYF
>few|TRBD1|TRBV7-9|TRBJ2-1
TGTGCCAGCAGCCGGGACAGTTACAATGAGCAGTTCTTC
CASSRDSYNEQFF
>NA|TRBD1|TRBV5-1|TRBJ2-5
TGCGCCAGCAGCTTGGGGGGACAGCGAGGGATGGAGACCCAGTACTTC
CASSLGGQRGMETQYF
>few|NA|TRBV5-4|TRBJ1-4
TGTGCCAGCAGCCGAGAGCGGCTTGGAGAAAAACTGTTTTTT
CASSRERLGEKLFF
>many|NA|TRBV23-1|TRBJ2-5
TGCGCCAGCAGGCAAGTGAAGAGGGCGAAGACCCAGTACTTC
CASRQVKRAKTQYF
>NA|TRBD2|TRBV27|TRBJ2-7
TGTGCCAGCAGTCCCACTAGCGGGCACCTCCTTCCCTACGAGCAGTACTTC
CASSPTSGHLLPYEQYF
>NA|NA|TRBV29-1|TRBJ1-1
TGCAGCGTTGACACAGACTACACCACTGAAGCTTTCTTT
CSVDTDYTTEAFF
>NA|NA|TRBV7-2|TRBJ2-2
TGTGCCAGCAGCCCGAGCCACAGGGACACCGGGGAGCTGTTTTTT
CASSPSHRDTGELFF
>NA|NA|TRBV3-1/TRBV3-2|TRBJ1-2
TGTGCCAGCAGCCAACTACAGGGCTATGGCTACACCTTC
CASSQLQGYGYTF
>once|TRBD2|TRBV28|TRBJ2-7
TGTGCCAGCAGGAGGACTAGCGGGAGGGGCTACGAGCAGTACTTC
CASRRTSGRGYEQYF
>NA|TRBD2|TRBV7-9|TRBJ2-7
TGTGCCAGCAATCCAGCGGGAGAATACGAGCAGTACTTC
CASNPAGEYEQYF
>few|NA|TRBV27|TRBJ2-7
TGTGCCAGCAGTTTAAAGGGCGGGTCCCCCTACGAGCAGTACTTC
CASSLKGGSPYEQYF
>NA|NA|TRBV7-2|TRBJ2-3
TGTGCCAGCAGCTTAGACAGATTCACAGATACGCAGTATTTT
CASSLDRFTDTQYF
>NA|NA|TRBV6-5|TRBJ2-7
TGTGCCAGCAGATCTAAAGTCTACGAGCAGTACTTC
CASRSKVYEQYF